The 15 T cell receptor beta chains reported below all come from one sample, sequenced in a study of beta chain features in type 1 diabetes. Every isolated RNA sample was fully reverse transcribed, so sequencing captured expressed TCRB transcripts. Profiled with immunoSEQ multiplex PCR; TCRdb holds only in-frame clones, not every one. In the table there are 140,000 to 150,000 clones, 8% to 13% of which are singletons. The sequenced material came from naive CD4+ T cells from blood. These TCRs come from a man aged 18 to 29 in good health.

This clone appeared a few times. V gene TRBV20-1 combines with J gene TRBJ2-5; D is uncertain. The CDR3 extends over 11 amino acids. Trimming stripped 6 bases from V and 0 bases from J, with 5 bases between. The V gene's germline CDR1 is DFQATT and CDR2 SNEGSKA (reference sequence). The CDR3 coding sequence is TGCAGTGCCAGGTACCAAGAGACCCAGTACTTC. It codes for CSARYQETQYF.

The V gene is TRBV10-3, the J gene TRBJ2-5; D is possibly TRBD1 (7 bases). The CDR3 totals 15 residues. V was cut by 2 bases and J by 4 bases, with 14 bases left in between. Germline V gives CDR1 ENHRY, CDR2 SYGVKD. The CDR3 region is CAISERQGGGETQYF. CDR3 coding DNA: TGTGCCATCAGTGAGCGACAGGGAGGTGGAGAGACCCAGTACTTC.

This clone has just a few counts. The DNA of the CDR3 is TGTGCCAGCAGCCCAGGGACTAGCGGGGGGCCAGAGACCCAGTACTTC. As protein: CASSPGTSGGPETQYF. The rearrangement joins TRBV7-3 to TRBJ2-5; the match to TRBD2 covers 15 bases. Germline V CDR1 and CDR2: SGHTA, FQGTGA. The CDR3 contains 16 residues. After removal of 5 bases from V and 4 bases from J, the junction contained 5 bases not matched to a gene.

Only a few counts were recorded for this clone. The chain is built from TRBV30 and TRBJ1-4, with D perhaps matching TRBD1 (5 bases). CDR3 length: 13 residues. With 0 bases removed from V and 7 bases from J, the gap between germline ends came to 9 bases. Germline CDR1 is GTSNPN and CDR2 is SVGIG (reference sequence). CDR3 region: CAWSVLGAEKLFF. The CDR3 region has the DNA TGTGCCTGGAGTGTCTTAGGGGCTGAAAAACTGTTTTTT.

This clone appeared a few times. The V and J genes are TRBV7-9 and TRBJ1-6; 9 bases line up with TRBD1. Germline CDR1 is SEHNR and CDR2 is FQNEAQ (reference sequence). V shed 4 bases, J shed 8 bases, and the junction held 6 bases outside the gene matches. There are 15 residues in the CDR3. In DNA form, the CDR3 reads TGTGCCAGCAGCTCACAGGGGGCTAATCATTCACCCCTCCACTTT. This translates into CASSSQGANHSPLHF.

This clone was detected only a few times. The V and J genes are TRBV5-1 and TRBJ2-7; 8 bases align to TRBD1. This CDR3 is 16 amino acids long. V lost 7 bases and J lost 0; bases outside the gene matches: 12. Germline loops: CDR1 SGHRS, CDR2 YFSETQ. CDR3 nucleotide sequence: TGCGCCAGCCCTCTCAGGAGGGACAGGACCTCCTACGAGCAGTACTTC. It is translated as CASPLRRDRTSYEQYF.

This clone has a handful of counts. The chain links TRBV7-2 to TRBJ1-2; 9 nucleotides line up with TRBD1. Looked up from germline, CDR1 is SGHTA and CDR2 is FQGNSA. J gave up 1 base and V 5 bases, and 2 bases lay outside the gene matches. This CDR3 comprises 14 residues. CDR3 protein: CASSPTGGNYGYTF. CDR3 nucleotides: TGTGCCAGCAGCCCGACAGGGGGTAACTATGGCTACACCTTC.

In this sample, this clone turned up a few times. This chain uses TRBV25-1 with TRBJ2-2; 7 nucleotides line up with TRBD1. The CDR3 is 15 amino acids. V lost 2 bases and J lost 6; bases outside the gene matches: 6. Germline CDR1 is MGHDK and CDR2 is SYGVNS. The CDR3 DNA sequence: TGTGCCAGCAGTGAAACTACAGGGGCAGCCGGGGAGCTGTTTTTT. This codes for CASSETTGAAGELFF.

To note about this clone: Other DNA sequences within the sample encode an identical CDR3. CDR3 nucleotides: TGTGCCAGCTCACCACTAGGGGAAAATCAGCCCCAGCATTTT. It specifies CASSPLGENQPQHF. The V call is TRBV18, the J call TRBJ1-5; tentative D call: TRBD1 (5 bases). This CDR3 has 14 amino acids. CDR1 and CDR2 (germline): KGHSH, LQKENI. V gave up 1 base and J gave up 4 bases, with 8 bases separating them.

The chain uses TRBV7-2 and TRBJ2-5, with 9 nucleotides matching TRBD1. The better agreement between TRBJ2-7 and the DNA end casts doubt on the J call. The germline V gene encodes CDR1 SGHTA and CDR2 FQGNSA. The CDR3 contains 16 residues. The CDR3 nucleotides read TGTGCCAGCAGCTTAGCGCGGGACAGGGCCTCCTACGAGCAGTACTTC. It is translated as CASSLARDRASYEQYF.

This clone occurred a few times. DNA of the CDR3: TGTGCCAGCAGAAGAGAGACTGAAGCTTTCTTT. Translated, it gives CASRRETEAFF. The chain employs TRBV6-1 and TRBJ1-1; D is unclear. Germline CDR1 reads MNHNS; CDR2 reads SASEGT. V lost 6 bases to trimming and J lost 5 bases, with 7 bases between them. This CDR3 is 11 amino acids long.

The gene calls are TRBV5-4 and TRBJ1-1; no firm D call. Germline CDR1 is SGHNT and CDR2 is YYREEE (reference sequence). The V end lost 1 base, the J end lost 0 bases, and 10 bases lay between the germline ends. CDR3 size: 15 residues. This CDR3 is CASSLFRMMNTEAFF. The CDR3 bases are TGTGCCAGCAGCTTGTTCAGAATGATGAACACTGAAGCTTTCTTT.

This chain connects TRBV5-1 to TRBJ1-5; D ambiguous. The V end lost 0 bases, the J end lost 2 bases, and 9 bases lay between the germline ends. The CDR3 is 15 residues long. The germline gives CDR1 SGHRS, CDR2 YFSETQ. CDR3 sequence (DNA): TGCGCCAGCAGCTTGGACTCGGTCGGCAATCAGCCCCAGCATTTT. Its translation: CASSLDSVGNQPQHF.

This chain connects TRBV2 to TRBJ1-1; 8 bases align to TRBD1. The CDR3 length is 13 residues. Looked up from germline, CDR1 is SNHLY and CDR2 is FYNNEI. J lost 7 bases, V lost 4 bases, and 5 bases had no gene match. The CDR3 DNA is TGTGCCAGCAGTGGGACAGGGCCCAATGAAGCTTTCTTT. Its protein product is CASSGTGPNEAFF.

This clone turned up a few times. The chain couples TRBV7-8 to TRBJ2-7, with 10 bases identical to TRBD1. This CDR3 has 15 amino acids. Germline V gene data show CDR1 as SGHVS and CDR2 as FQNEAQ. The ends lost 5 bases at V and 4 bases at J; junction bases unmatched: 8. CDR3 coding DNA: TGTGCCAGCAGCCCTATCCGGGACAGGGGATACGAGCAGTACTTC. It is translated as CASSPIRDRGYEQYF.